The clone carrying this T cell receptor (beta chain) was detected a few times. Each CDR3 protein is one row after TCRdb ran MiXCR on the RT-PCR reads. The table lists about 620,000 distinct CDR3 sequences, about 10% of them singletons, with approximately 11% in the top ten. The source of the sample is a study of response to subunit inactivated influenza vaccine. CDR3 length: 17 amino acids. CDR1 and CDR2 from the germline V gene are SNHLY and FYNNEI. Losses at the gene ends were 4 bases for V and 4 bases for J; bases not matched to a gene: 10. These data also formed part of another study, on T cells expressing NK-cell markers. Per that paper: UMIs accompanied the 5'RACE template switching by which TCR beta cDNA was made. Seropositivity for HCMV was found in most of the eight sequenced donors, with one seronegative. These clonotypes also led the CD3+CD56-NKG2C+ fraction in several donors.

This TCR was recovered from a man between 45 and 60 years old who received an inactivated influenza vaccine. This chain uses TRBV2 with TRBJ2-5; 12 nucleotides align to TRBD1. This specimen was PBMCs from blood, taken on the day of vaccination. The CDR3 region is CASSGDRGLLGRETQYF. CDR3 bases: TGTGCCAGCAGTGGGGACAGGGGGCTTCTCGGCAGAGAGACCCAGTACTTC.